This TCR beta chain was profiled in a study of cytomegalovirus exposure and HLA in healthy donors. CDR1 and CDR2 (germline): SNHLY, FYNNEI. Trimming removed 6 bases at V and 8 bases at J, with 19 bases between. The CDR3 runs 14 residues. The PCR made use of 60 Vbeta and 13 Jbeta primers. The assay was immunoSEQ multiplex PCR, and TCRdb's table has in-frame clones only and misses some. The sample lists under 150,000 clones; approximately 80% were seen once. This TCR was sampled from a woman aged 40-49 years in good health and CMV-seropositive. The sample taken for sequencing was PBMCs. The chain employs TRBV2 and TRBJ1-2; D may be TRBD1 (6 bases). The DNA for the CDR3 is TGTGCCAGCAGATACGACAGGTTTGAACGGGGCTACACCTTC. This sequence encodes CASRYDRFERGYTF.